Listed below are T cell receptor beta chains from one sample, sequenced in a study of shared clonotypes between healthy human individuals. Clones were sequenced by immunoSEQ multiplex PCR, and TCRdb holds only the in-frame ones, with some missing. This table holds roughly 2,000,000 clones, about 93% found once. The sample consisted of naive CD8+ T cells from PBMCs. The origin of the receptors is a man aged 18 to 29 in good health. Some clones in this sample may be carry-over from other donors' samples. CDR3s include the opening cysteine and the closing phenylalanine or tryptophan. Fields, in order: D gene, J gene, clone size, V gene, CDR3 protein, CDR3 DNA. D genes are given only for firm matches. A clone size is listed for some rows: how often the clone was seen (once, few, many), or a class if it is expanded.

D: TRBD1; J: TRBJ2-4; size: NA; V: TRBV10-3; CDR3: CAISSDRERKEESIQYF; DNA: TGTGCCATCAGTTCGGACAGGGAGAGGAAGGAGGAAAGCATTCAGTACTTC
D: NA; J: TRBJ2-1; size: NA; V: TRBV27; CDR3: CASSLSGPNEQFF; DNA: TGTGCCAGCAGTTTATCGGGCCCGAATGAGCAGTTCTTC
D: TRBD1; J: TRBJ2-7; size: NA; V: TRBV28; CDR3: CASRQGASYEQYF; DNA: TGTGCCAGCAGACAGGGGGCATCCTACGAGCAGTACTTC
D: NA; J: TRBJ2-5; size: NA; V: TRBV11-2; CDR3: CASTAYALETQYF; DNA: TGTGCCAGCACAGCTTACGCTTTGGAGACCCAGTACTTC
D: NA; J: TRBJ2-1; size: NA; V: TRBV19; CDR3: CASSAFGLRDYNEQFF; DNA: TGTGCCAGTAGCGCCTTCGGTCTGCGGGACTACAATGAGCAGTTCTTC
D: TRBD1; J: TRBJ1-1; size: NA; V: TRBV6-1; CDR3: CASTLRGLGTEAFF; DNA: TGTGCCAGCACTCTAAGGGGGCTCGGCACTGAAGCTTTCTTT
D: NA; J: TRBJ2-2; size: NA; V: TRBV7-3; CDR3: CASSGNTGELFF; DNA: TGTGCCAGCTCCGGTAACACCGGGGAGCTGTTTTTT
D: NA; J: TRBJ1-4; size: NA; V: TRBV28; CDR3: CASSPGAGEKLFF; DNA: TGTGCCAGCAGCCCAGGGGCGGGAGAAAAACTGTTTTTT
D: TRBD2; J: TRBJ2-1; size: NA; V: TRBV13; CDR3: CASSFPLNGDGMTSGGLAAGQFF; DNA: TGTGCCAGCAGCTTCCCCTTAAACGGAGACGGTATGACTAGCGGGGGTTTGGCGGCTGGGCAGTTCTTC
D: TRBD1; J: TRBJ2-7; size: NA; V: TRBV28; CDR3: CASSLSDRARGEQYF; DNA: TGTGCCAGCAGTTTATCTGACAGGGCCAGGGGTGAGCAGTACTTC
D: NA; J: TRBJ1-4; size: NA; V: TRBV25-1; CDR3: CASSEWGGWGEKLFF; DNA: TGTGCCAGCAGTGAATGGGGTGGCTGGGGCGAAAAACTGTTTTTT
D: NA; J: TRBJ2-1; size: NA; V: TRBV2; CDR3: CAHTGGVGAYNEQFF; DNA: TGTGCCCACACCGGCGGGGTGGGGGCCTACAATGAGCAGTTCTTC
D: NA; J: TRBJ1-5; size: NA; V: TRBV19; CDR3: CASRLGGVQPQHF; DNA: TGTGCCAGTAGGCTCGGGGGGGTCCAGCCCCAGCATTTT
D: NA; J: TRBJ1-5; size: NA; V: TRBV28; CDR3: CASSPTGSNQPQHF; DNA: TGTGCCAGCAGTCCGACAGGTAGCAATCAGCCCCAGCATTTT
D: NA; J: TRBJ1-2; size: NA; V: TRBV19; CDR3: CASTQGNYGYTF; DNA: TGTGCCAGTACCCAGGGTAACTATGGCTACACCTTC
D: TRBD1; J: TRBJ1-5; size: NA; V: TRBV6-6; CDR3: CAVSGPTGNQPQHF; DNA: TGTGCCGTCAGTGGGCCGACAGGGAATCAGCCCCAGCATTTT
D: NA; J: TRBJ2-7; size: NA; V: TRBV28; CDR3: CASRWGFGEQYF; DNA: TGTGCCAGCCGGTGGGGGTTCGGCGAGCAGTACTTC
D: TRBD2; J: TRBJ2-2; size: once; V: TRBV5-6; CDR3: CASSPSSGRTGELFF; DNA: TGTGCCAGCAGCCCATCTAGCGGGAGAACCGGGGAGCTGTTTTTT
D: NA; J: TRBJ1-2; size: NA; V: TRBV28; CDR3: CASLIGAGGYTF; DNA: TGTGCCAGCCTAATCGGGGCGGGCGGCTACACCTTC
D: NA; J: TRBJ1-2; size: NA; V: TRBV19; CDR3: CASSISVNYGYTF; DNA: TGTGCCAGTAGTATCTCAGTGAACTATGGCTACACCTTC
D: NA; J: TRBJ2-2; size: NA; V: TRBV11-2; CDR3: CASSSGPGWGSSGELFF; DNA: TGTGCCAGCAGCTCAGGCCCGGGGTGGGGTTCTAGCGGGGAGCTGTTTTTT
D: NA; J: TRBJ1-1; size: NA; V: TRBV11-2; CDR3: CASSLGPGGGTEAFF; DNA: TGTGCCAGCAGCTTAGGCCCGGGAGGAGGCACTGAAGCTTTCTTT
D: NA; J: TRBJ2-7; size: NA; V: TRBV30; CDR3: CAWSVTGAYEQYF; DNA: TGTGCCTGGAGTGTCACGGGGGCCTACGAGCAGTACTTC
D: NA; J: TRBJ1-2; size: NA; V: TRBV25-1; CDR3: CASSEGKGGGGYGYTF; DNA: TGTGCCAGCAGTGAAGGAAAGGGAGGGGGTGGCTATGGCTACACCTTC
D: NA; J: TRBJ1-4; size: once; V: TRBV28; CDR3: CASSLPPENEKLFF; DNA: TGTGCCAGCAGTTTACCGCCAGAGAATGAAAAACTGTTTTTT
D: TRBD1; J: TRBJ2-3; size: NA; V: TRBV2; CDR3: CASSDGTADTDTQYF; DNA: TGTGCCAGCAGTGATGGGACAGCTGACACAGATACGCAGTATTTT
D: TRBD1; J: TRBJ1-1; size: NA; V: TRBV28; CDR3: CASSQPDRDTEAFF; DNA: TGTGCCAGCAGTCAACCGGACAGGGACACTGAAGCTTTCTTT
D: TRBD2; J: TRBJ2-5; size: NA; V: TRBV5-1; CDR3: CASSLELAGVVETQYF; DNA: TGCGCCAGCAGCTTGGAACTAGCGGGAGTCGTAGAGACCCAGTACTTC
D: NA; J: TRBJ2-3; size: NA; V: TRBV28; CDR3: CASTPWSGGRTDTQYF; DNA: TGTGCCAGCACTCCTTGGTCGGGGGGCCGCACAGATACGCAGTATTTT